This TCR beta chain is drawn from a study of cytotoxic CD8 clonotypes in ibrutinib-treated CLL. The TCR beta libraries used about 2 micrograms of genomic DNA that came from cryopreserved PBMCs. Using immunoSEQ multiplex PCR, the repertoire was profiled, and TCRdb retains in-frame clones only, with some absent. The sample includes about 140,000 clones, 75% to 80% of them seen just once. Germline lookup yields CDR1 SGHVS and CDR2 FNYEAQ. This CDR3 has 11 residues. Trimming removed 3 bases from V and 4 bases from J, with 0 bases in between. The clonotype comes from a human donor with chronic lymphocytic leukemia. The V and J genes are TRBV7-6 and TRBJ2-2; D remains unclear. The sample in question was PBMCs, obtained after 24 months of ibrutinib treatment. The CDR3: CASSFTGELFF. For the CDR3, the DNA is TGTGCCAGCAGCTTCACCGGGGAGCTGTTTTTT.